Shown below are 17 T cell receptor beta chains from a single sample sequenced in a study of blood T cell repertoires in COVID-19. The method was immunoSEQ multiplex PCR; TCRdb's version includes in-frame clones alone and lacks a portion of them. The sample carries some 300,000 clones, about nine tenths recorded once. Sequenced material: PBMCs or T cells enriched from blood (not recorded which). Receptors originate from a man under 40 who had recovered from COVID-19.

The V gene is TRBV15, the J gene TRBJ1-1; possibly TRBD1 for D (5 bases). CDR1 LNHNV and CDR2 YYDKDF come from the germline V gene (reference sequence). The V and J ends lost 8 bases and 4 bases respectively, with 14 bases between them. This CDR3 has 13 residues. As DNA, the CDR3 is TGTGCCACCGTAGGAGGGGCGAGCACTGAAGCTTTCTTT. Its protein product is CATVGGASTEAFF. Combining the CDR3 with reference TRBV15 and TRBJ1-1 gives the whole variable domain DAMVIQNPRYQVTQFGKPVTLSCSQTLNHNVMYWYQQKSSQAPKLLFHYYDKDFNNEADTPDNFQSRRPNTSFCFLDIRSPGLGDTAMYLCATVGGASTEAFFGQGTRLTVV.

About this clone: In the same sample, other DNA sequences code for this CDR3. CDR3 sequence reads: CASSQYRGGTEAFF. The CDR3 nucleotides read TGTGCCAGCAGCCAATACAGGGGCGGCACTGAAGCTTTCTTT. V usage is TRBV14 and J usage is TRBJ1-1; 7 nucleotides align to TRBD1. In germline, CDR1 is SGHDN, CDR2 FVKESK. Trimming removed 2 bases from V and 4 bases from J; junction bases left unmatched: 4. The CDR3 runs to 14 residues. The full variable domain, rest sourced from reference TRBV14 and TRBJ1-1, is EAGVTQFPSHSVIEKGQTVTLRCDPISGHDNLYWYRRVMGKEIKFLLHFVKESKQDESGMPNNRFLAERTGGTYSTLKVQPAELEDSGVYFCASSQYRGGTEAFFGQGTRLTVV.

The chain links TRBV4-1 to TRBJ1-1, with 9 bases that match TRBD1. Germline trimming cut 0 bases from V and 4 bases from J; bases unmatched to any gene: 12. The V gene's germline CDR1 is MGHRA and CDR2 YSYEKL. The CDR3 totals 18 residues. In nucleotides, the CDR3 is TGCGCCAGCAGCCAAGATTCGGTGGGGACAGGGTGGGGCACTGAAGCTTTCTTT. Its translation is CASSQDSVGTGWGTEAFF.

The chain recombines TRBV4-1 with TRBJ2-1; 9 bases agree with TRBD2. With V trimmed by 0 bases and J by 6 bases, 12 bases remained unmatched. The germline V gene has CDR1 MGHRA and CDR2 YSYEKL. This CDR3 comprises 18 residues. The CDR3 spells CASSQDTGVGLALNEQFF. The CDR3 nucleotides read TGCGCCAGCAGCCAAGATACGGGGGTGGGACTAGCTCTCAATGAGCAGTTCTTC.

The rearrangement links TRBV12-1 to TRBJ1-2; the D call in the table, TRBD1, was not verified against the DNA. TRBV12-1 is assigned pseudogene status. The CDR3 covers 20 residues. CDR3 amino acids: CASSSTTGTGGGSINYGYTF. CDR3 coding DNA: TGTGCCAGCAGCTCCACCACTGGGACAGGGGGCGGTTCAATTAACTATGGCTACACCTTC.

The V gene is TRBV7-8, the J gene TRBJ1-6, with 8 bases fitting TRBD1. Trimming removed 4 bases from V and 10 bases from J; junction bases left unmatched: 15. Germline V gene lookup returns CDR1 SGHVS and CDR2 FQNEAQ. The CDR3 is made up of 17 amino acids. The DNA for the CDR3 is TGTGCCAGCAGCTCGAACGGAGACAGGGGACAGGTGTCACCCCTCCACTTT. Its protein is CASSSNGDRGQVSPLHF. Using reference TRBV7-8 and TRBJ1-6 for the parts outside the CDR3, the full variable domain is GAGVSQSPRYKVAKRGQDVALRCDPISGHVSLFWYQQALGQGPEFLTYFQNEAQLDKSGLPSDRFFAERPEGSVSTLKIQRTQQEDSAVYLCASSSNGDRGQVSPLHFGNGTRLTVT.

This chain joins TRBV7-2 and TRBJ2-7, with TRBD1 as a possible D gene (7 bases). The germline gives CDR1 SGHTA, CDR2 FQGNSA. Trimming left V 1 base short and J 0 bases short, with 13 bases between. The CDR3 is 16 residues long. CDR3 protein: CASSLERRDSSYEQYF. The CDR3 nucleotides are TGTGCCAGCAGCTTAGAGCGGCGGGACAGCTCCTACGAGCAGTACTTC.

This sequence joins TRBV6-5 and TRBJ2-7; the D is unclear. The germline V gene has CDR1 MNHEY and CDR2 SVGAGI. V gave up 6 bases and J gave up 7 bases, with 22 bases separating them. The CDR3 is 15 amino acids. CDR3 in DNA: TGTGCCAGCAGAGCTAGTCCTCCTGGTGTCTGGGAGCAGTACTTC. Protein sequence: CASRASPPGVWEQYF.

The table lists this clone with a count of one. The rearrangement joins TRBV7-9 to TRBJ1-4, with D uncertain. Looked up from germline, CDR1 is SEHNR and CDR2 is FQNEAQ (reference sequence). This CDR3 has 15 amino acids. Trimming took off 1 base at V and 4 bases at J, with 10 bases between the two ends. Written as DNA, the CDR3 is TGTGCCAGCAGCTTAGATGAGTTAAGTAATGAAAAACTGTTTTTT. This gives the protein CASSLDELSNEKLFF.

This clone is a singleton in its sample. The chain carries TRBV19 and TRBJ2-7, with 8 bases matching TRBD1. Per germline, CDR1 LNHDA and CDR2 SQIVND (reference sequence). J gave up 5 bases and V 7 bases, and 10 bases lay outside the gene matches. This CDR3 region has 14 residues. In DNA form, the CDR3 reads TGTGCCAGTAAAACCCGGACAGGGATCAACGAGCAGTACTTC. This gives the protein CASKTRTGINEQYF.

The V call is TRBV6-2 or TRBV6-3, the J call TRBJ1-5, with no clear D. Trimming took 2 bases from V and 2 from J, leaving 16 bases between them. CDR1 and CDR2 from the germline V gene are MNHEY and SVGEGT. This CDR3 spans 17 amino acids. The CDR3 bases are TGTGCCAGCAGTTACCCGAATAAATGGGCCCGCAATCAGCCCCAGCATTTT. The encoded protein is CASSYPNKWARNQPQHF.

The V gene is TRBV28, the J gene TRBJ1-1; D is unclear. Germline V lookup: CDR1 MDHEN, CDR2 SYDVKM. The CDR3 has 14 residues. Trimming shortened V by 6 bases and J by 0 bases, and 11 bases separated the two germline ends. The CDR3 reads CASSRDPMNTEAFF. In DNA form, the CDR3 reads TGTGCCAGCAGCCGAGATCCAATGAACACTGAAGCTTTCTTT.

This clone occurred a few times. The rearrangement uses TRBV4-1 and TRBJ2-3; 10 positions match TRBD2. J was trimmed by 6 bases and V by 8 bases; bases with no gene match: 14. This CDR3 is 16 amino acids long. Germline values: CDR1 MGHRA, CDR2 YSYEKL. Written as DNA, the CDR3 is TGCGCCAGCCGCCCCCCCCTAGCGGGAGTATCTGATACGCAGTATTTT. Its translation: CASRPPLAGVSDTQYF.

In nucleotides, the CDR3 is TGTGCCAGCAGCCGAGGGACAGGAGACGCTTTCTTT. Its translation is CASSRGTGDAFF. The chain recombines TRBV13 with TRBJ1-1, with TRBD1 matching over 8 bases. This CDR3 region has 12 residues. Germline-derived CDR1 and CDR2 are PRHDT and FYEKMQ (reference sequence). The ends lost 5 bases at V and 11 bases at J; junction bases unmatched: 7.

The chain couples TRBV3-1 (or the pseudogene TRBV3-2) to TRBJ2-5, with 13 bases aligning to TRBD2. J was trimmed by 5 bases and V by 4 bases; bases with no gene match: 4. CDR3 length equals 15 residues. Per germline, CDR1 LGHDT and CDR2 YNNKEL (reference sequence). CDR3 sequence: CASSPGTSGVETQYF. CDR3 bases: TGTGCCAGCAGCCCTGGGACTAGCGGGGTGGAGACCCAGTACTTC.

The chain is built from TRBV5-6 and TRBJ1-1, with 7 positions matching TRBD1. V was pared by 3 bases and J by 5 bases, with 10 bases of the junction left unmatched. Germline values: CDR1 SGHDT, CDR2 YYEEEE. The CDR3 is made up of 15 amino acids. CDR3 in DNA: TGTGCCAGCAGCTCTACACAGGGGAAGAATACTGAAGCTTTCTTT. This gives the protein CASSSTQGKNTEAFF.

The CDR3 sequence: CASSSGLVHEQFF. CDR3 sequence (DNA): TGTGCCAGCAGCTCCGGACTAGTTCATGAGCAGTTCTTC. The chain is built from TRBV5-6 and TRBJ2-1; 7 positions agree with TRBD2. CDR3 size: 13 residues. Trimming at V came to 3 bases and at J to 8 bases, leaving 5 bases not matched to a gene. The V gene's germline CDR1 is SGHDT and CDR2 YYEEEE.